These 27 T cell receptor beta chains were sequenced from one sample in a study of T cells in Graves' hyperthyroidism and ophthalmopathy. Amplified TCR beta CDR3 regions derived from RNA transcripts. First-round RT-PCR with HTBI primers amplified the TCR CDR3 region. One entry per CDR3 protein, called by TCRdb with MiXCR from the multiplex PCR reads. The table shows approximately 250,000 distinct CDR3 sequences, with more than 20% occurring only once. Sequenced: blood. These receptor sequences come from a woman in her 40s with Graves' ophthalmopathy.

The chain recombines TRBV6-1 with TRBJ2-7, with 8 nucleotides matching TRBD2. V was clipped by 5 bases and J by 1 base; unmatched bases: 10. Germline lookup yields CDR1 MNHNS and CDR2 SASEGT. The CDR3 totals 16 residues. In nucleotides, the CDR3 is TGTGCCAGCAGTCCCCGGGGGGGGGCCCAATCCTACGAGCAGTACTTC. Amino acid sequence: CASSPRGGAQSYEQYF.

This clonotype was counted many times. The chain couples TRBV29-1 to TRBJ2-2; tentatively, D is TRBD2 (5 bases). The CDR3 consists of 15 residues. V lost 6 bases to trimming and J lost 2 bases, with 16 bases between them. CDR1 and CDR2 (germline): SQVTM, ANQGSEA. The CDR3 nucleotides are TGCAGCGTCCTGGACGGGGATGGTAACACCGGGGAGCTGTTTTTT. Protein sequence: CSVLDGDGNTGELFF.

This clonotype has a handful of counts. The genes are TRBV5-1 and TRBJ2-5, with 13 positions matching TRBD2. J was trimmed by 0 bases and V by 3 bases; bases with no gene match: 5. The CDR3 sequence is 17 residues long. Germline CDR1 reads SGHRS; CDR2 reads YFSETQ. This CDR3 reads CASSSLGTSGNQETQYF. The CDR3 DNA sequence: TGCGCCAGCAGCTCGCTAGGGACTAGCGGGAACCAAGAGACCCAGTACTTC.

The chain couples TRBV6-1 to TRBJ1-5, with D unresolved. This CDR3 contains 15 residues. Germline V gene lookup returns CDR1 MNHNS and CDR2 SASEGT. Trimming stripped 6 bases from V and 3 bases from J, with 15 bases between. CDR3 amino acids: CASSRSEALNQPQHF. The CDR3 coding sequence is TGTGCCAGCAGCCGCAGCGAAGCTCTCAATCAGCCCCAGCATTTT.

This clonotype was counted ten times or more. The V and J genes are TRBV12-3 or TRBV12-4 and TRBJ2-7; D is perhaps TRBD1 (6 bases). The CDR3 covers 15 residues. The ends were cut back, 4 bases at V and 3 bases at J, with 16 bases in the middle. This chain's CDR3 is CASSWGSGHLYEQYF. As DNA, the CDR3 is TGTGCCAGCAGTTGGGGTTCGGGACACCTCTACGAGCAGTACTTC.

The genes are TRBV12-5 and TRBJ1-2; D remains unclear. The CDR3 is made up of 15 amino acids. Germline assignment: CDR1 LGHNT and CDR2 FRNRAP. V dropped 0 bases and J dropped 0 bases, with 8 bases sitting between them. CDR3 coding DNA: TGTGCTAGTGGTTTGGTACCCGAGACTAACTATGGCTACACCTTC. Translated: CASGLVPETNYGYTF. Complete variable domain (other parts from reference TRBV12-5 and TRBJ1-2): DARVTQTPRHKVTEMGQEVTMRCQPILGHNTVFWYRQTMMQGLELLAYFRNRAPLDDSGMPKDRFSAEMPDATLATLKIQPSEPRDSAVYFCASGLVPETNYGYTFGSGTRLTVV.

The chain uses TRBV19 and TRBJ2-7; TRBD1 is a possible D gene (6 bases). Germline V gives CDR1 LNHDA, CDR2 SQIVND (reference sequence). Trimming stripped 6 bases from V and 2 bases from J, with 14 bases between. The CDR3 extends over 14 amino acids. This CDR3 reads CASSFQGRAYEQYF. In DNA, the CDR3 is TGTGCCAGTAGCTTTCAGGGGCGCGCCTACGAGCAGTACTTC.

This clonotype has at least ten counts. The CDR3 nucleotides are TGTGCCAGCAGCTTAGCTCTTGTTGCACCCACCGGGGAGCTGTTTTTT. This encodes CASSLALVAPTGELFF. The chain recombines TRBV7-2 with TRBJ2-2; D not certain. Per germline, CDR1 SGHTA and CDR2 FQGNSA. The CDR3 is 16 amino acids. Trimming removed 0 bases at V and 4 bases at J, with 12 bases between.

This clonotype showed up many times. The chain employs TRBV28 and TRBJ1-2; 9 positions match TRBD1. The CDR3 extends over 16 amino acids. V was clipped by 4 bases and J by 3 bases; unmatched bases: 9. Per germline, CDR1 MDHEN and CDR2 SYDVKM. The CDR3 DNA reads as TGTGCCAGCAGTTCCACAGTAGGGACAGGGTACTATGGCTACACCTTC. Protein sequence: CASSSTVGTGYYGYTF.

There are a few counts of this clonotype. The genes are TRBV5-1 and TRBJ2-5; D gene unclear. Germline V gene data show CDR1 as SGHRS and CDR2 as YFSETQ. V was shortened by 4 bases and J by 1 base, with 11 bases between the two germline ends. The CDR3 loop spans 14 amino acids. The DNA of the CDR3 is TGCGCCAGCAGCGCCGGAGAGATCCAAGAGACCCAGTACTTC. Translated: CASSAGEIQETQYF. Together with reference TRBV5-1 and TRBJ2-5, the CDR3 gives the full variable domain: KAGVTQTPRYLIKTRGQQVTLSCSPISGHRSVSWYQQTPGQGLQFLFEYFSETQRNKGNFPGRFSGRQFSNSRSEMNVSTLELGDSALYLCASSAGEIQETQYFGPGTRLLVL.

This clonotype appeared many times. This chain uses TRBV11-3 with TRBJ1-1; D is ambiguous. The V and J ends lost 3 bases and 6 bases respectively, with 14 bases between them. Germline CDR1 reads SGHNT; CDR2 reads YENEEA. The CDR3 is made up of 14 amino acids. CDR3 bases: TGTGCCAGCAGCTTTGGGCAGACTGGGGCTGAAGCTTTCTTT. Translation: CASSFGQTGAEAFF.

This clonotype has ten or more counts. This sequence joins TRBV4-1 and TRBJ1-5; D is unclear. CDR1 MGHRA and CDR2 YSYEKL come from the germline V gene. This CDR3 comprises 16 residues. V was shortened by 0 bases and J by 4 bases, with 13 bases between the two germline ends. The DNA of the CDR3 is TGCGCCAGCAGCCAAGATCCGCAGGAACCAAATCAGCCCCAGCATTTT. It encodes CASSQDPQEPNQPQHF.

Here the CDR3 reads CASSFGLAGVGSSSYEQYF. The CDR3 DNA follows: TGCGCCAGCAGCTTCGGACTAGCGGGAGTTGGGTCGAGCTCCTACGAGCAGTACTTC. The chain recombines TRBV5-1 with TRBJ2-7; 13 positions agree with TRBD2. Germline V gene data show CDR1 as SGHRS and CDR2 as YFSETQ. This CDR3 contains 19 residues. The junction had 11 bases not matched to a gene; V was cut back by 2 bases and J by 0 bases.

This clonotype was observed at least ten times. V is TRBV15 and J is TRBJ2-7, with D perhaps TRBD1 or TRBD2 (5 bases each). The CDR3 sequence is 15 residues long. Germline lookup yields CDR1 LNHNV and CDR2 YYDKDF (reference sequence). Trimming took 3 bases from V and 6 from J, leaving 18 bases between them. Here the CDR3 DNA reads TGTGCCACCAGCAGGGCCGGGGCCTCCCCTATCGAGCAGTACTTC. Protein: CATSRAGASPIEQYF.

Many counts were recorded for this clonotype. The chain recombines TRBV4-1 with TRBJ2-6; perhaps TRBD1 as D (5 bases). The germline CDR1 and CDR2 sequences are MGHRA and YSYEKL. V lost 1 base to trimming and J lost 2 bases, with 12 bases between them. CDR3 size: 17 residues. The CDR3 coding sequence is TGCGCCAGCAGCCAAGGACAGACAAGGGCTGGGGCCAACGTCCTGACTTTC. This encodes CASSQGQTRAGANVLTF.

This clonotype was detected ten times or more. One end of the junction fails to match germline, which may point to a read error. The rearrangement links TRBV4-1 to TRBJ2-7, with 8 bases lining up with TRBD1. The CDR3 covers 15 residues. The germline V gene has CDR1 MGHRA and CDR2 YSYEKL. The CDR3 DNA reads TGCGCCAGCAGCCAGCGGACAGGGACCTCCCACGAGCAGTACTTC. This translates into CASSQRTGTSHEQYF.

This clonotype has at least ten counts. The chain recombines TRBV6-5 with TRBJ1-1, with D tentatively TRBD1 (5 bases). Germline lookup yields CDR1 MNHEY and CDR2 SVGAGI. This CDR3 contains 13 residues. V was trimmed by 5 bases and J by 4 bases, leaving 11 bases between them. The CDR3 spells CASSLRGSTEAFF. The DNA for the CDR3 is TGTGCCAGCAGTCTACGGGGGAGCACTGAAGCTTTCTTT.

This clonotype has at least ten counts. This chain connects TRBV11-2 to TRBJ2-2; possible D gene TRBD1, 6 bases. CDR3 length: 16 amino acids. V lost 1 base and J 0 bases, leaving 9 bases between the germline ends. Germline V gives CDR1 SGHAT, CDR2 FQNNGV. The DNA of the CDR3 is TGTGCCAGCAGCTTAGTGGGGGCTCCGAACACCGGGGAGCTGTTTTTT. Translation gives CASSLVGAPNTGELFF.

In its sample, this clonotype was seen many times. Written as DNA, the CDR3 is TGCAGCGTAGGGGACGGGTTGGGACAGCCCCAGCATTTT. It translates to CSVGDGLGQPQHF. The chain combines TRBV29-1 with TRBJ1-5; tentative D call: TRBD1 (5 bases). Germline V gene lookup returns CDR1 SQVTM and CDR2 ANQGSEA. V was shortened by 6 bases and J by 7 bases, with 16 bases between the two germline ends. The CDR3 is 13 residues long.

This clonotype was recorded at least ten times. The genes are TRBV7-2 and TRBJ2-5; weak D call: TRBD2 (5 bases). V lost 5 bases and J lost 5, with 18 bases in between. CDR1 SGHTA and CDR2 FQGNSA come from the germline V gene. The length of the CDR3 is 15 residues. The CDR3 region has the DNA TGTGCCAGCAGCATTAGTCCCGGACTTATGGAGACCCAGTACTTC. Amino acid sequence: CASSISPGLMETQYF.

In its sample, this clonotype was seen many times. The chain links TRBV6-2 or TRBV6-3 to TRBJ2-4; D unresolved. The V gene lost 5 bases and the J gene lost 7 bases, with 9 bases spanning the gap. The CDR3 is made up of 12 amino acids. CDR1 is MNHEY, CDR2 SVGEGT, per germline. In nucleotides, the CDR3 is TGTGCCAGCAGTCCGCCTGGGAACATTCAGTACTTC. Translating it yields CASSPPGNIQYF.

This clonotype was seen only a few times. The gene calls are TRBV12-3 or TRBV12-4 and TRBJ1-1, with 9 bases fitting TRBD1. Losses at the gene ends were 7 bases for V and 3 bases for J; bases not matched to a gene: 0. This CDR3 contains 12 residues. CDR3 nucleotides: TGTGCCAGCAACAGGGGGCACACTGAAGCTTTCTTT. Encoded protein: CASNRGHTEAFF.

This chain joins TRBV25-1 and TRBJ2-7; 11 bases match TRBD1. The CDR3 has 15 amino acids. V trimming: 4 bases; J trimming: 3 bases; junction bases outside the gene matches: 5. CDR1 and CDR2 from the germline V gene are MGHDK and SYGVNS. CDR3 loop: CASSGGGTGGYEQYF. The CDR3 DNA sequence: TGTGCCAGCAGTGGGGGTGGGACAGGGGGCTACGAGCAGTACTTC.

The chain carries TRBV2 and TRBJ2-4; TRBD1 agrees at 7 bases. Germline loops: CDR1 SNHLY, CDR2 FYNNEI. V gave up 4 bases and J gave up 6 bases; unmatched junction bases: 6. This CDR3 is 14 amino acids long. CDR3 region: CASSGGTVSNIQYF. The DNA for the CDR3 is TGTGCCAGCAGTGGTGGGACAGTGTCAAACATTCAGTACTTC.

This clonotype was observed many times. CDR3 nucleotides: TGTGCCAGCAGCCATGGATACACCCCCCTGGGAGAGCAGTACTTC. It encodes CASSHGYTPLGEQYF. J is TRBJ2-7 and V is TRBV14; no firm D call. Trimming took 3 bases from V and 7 from J, leaving 19 bases between them. In germline, CDR1 is SGHDN, CDR2 FVKESK. The CDR3 length is 15 residues.

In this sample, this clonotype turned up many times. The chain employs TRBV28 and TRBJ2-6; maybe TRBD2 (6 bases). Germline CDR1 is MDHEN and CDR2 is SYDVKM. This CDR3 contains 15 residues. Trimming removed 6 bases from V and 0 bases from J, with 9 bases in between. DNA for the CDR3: TGTGCCAGCAGCCGGGGGATCTCTGGGGCCAACGTCCTGACTTTC. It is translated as CASSRGISGANVLTF.

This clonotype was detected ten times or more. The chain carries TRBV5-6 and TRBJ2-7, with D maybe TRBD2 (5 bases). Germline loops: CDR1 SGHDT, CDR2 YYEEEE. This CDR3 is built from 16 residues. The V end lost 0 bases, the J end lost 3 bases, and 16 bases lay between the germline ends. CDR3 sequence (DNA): TGTGCCAGCAGCTTGGTGGTTTGGCGGGCCATCTACGAGCAGTACTTC. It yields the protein CASSLVVWRAIYEQYF.